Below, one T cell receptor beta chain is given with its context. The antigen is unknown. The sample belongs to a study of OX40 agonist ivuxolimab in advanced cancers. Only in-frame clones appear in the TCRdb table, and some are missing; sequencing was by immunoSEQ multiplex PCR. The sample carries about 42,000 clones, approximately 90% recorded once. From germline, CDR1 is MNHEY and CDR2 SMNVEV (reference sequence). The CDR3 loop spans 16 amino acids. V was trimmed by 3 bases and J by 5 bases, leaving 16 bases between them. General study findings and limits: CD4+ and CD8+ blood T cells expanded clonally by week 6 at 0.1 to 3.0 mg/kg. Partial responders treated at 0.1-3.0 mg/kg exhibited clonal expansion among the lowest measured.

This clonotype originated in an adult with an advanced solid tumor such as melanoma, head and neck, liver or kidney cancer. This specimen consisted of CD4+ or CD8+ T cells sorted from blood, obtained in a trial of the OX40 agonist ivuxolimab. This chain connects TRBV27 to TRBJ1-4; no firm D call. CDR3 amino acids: CASSFQLGGLNEKLFF. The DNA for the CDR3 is TGTGCCAGCAGTTTCCAGTTGGGAGGTTTAAATGAAAAACTGTTTTTT.